This T cell receptor (beta chain) was profiled in a study of spatial heterogeneity in lung cancer. Study at large: Sequences of the beta chain were consistently detected in greater numbers than alpha-chain sequences.

Sample time point: sample taken at primary tumor resection. Unsorted whole RNA of tumor, nontumor lung or frozen PBMC was sequenced. TCR cDNA molecules were tagged individually, and each one carried a unique molecular identifier. TCRdb called the 5' RACE reads again in MiXCR, with one record for every CDR3 protein. The table lists around 1,000 distinct CDR3 sequences, approximately 12% of them singletons. Looked up from germline, CDR1 is SQVTM and CDR2 is ANQGSEA. This CDR3 comprises 12 residues. The germline V and J ends were trimmed by 7 bases and 2 bases, with 11 bases remaining between them. This clonotype is deemed large. Because this beta chain is a stray read in a library intended to capture alpha chains, its abundance should not be given much weight.

This sequence originates from a female donor with early-stage non-small cell lung cancer. The material was normal lung tissue next to the tumor, obtained at surgery. The rearrangement uses TRBV29-1 and TRBJ1-1; no clear D. CDR3 DNA sequence: TGCAGCGGGGCGTCATTAAACACTGAAGCTTTCTTT. This codes for CSGASLNTEAFF.